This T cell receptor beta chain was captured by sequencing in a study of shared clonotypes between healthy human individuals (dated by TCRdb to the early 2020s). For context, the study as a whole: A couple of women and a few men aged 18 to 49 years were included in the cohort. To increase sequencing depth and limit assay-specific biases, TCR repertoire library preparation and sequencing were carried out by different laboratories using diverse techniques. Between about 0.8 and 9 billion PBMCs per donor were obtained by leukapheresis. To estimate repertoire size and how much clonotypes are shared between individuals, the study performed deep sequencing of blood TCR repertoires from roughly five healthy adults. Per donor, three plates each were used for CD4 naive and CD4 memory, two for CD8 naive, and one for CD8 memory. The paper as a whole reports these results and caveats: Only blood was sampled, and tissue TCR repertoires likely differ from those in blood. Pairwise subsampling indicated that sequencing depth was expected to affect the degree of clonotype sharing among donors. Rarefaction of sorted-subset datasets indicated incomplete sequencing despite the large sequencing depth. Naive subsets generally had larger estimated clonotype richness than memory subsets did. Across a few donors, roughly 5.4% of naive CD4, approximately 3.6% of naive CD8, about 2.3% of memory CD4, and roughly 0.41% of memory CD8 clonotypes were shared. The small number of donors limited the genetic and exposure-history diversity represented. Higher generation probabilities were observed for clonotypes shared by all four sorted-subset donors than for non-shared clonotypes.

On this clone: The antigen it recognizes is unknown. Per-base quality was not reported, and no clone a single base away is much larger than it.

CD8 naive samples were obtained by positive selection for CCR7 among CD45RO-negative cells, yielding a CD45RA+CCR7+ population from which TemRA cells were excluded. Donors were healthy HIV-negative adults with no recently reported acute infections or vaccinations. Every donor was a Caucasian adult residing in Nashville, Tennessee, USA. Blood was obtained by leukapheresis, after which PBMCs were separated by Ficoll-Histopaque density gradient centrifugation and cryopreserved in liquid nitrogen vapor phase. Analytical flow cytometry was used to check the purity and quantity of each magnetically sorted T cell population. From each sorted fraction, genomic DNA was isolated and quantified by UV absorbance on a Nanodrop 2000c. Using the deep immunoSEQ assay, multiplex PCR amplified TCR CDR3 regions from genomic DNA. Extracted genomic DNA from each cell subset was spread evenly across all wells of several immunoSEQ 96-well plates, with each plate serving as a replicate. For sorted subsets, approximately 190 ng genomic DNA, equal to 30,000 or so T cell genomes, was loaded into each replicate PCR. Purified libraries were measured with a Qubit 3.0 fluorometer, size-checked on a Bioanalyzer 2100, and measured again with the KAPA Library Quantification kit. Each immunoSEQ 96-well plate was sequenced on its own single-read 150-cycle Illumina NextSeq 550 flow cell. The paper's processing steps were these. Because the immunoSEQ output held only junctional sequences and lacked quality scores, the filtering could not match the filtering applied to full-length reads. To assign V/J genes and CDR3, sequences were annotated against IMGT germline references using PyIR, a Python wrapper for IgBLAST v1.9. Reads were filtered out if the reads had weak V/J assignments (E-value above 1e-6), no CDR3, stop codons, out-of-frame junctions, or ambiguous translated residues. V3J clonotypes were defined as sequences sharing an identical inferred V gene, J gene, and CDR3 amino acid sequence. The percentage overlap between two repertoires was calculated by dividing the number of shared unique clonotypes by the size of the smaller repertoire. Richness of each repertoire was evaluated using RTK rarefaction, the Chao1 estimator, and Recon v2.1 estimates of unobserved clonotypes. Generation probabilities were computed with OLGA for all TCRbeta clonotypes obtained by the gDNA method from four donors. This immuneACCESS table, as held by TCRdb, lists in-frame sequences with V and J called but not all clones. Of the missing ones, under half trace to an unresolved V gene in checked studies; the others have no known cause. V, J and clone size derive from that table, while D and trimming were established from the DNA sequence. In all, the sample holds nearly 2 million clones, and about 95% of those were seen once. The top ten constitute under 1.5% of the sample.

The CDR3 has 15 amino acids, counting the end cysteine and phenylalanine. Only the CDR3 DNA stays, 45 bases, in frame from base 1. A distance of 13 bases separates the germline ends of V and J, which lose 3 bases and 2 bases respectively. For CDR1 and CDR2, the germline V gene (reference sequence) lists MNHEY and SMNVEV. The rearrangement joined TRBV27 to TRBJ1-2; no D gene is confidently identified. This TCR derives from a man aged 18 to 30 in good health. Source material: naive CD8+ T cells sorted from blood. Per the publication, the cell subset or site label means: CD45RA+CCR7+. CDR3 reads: CASSFFGDPNYGYTF. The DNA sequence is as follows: TGTGCCAGCAGTTTTTTCGGGGATCCAAACTATGGCTACACCTTC.